The 6 T cell receptor beta chains given below trace back to one sample, sequenced in a study of Graves' ophthalmopathy and Graves' hyperthyroidism. Beta-chain TCR CDR3 regions were amplified from RNA transcripts. HTBI primers were used in a first-round RT-PCR, which preceded a second-round multiplex PCR. TCRdb redid the calling of the multiplex PCR reads with MiXCR, one entry per CDR3 protein. The sample consists of hundreds of thousands of distinct CDR3 sequences, 15% of them appearing once. The sequencing input was peripheral blood. The origin of the receptors is a woman under 30 with stable Graves' hyperthyroidism.

The chain combines TRBV20-1 with TRBJ2-5, with unresolved D. Looked up from germline, CDR1 is DFQATT and CDR2 is SNEGSKA (reference sequence). The CDR3 runs to 13 residues. V lost 3 bases, J lost 1 base, and 9 bases lay in between. In nucleotides, the CDR3 is TGCAGTGCTAGCTGGCATCGCCAAGAGACCCAGTACTTC. Its protein product is CSASWHRQETQYF.

This clonotype was counted at least ten times. V gene TRBV6-1 combines with J gene TRBJ1-3; 9 bases line up with TRBD1. The CDR3 has 14 residues. Trimming cost V 3 bases and J 8 bases; bases outside gene matches: 5. The germline gives CDR1 MNHNS, CDR2 SASEGT. CDR3: CASSDGQGLDTIYF. As DNA, the CDR3 is TGTGCCAGCAGTGACGGACAGGGGCTAGACACCATATATTTT.

The sample holds a few counts of this clonotype. The chain links TRBV10-3 to TRBJ1-5; D is possibly TRBD1 (5 bases). The CDR3 is 15 amino acids. V lost 0 bases and J lost 5, with 11 bases in between. Germline CDR1 ENHRY, CDR2 SYGVKD. The CDR3 loop reads CAISESRQNYQPQHF. The CDR3 DNA reads as TGTGCCATCAGTGAGTCGAGACAGAACTATCAGCCCCAGCATTTT.

This clonotype occurred many times. The rearrangement joins TRBV20-1 to TRBJ2-5; 9 nucleotides align to TRBD2. CDR3 length equals 13 residues. V lost 0 bases, J lost 11 bases, and 7 bases stayed unmatched. CDR1 and CDR2 (germline): DFQATT, SNEGSKA (reference sequence). Here the CDR3 DNA reads TGCAGTGCTAGAGATTCGTCTAGCGGGGAGCAGTACTTC. It specifies CSARDSSSGEQYF.

This clonotype has only a few counts. The chain joins TRBV10-2 to TRBJ2-5; D possibly corresponds to TRBD2 (5 bases). Trimming stripped 0 bases from V and 6 bases from J, with 17 bases between. The CDR3 has 16 amino acids. Germline loops: CDR1 WSHSY, CDR2 SAAADI. The CDR3 loop reads CASSESGTRIRKTQYF. The DNA for the CDR3 is TGCGCCAGCAGTGAGTCAGGAACTAGAATTCGGAAGACCCAGTACTTC.

This clonotype was found a few times. V gene TRBV5-1 combines with J gene TRBJ2-2; possible D gene TRBD2, 5 bases. V dropped 2 bases and J dropped 8 bases, with 10 bases sitting between them. Germline CDR1 and CDR2: SGHRS and YFSETQ. The CDR3 contains 13 residues. CDR3 coding DNA: TGCGCCAGCAGCTTAATGGGCGGGGGGGAGCTGTTTTTT. Amino acid sequence: CASSLMGGGELFF.